This entry describes one TCR beta chain. Germline V gene sequence: CDR1 LGHNA, CDR2 YNFKEQ. CDR3 size: 15 residues. V lost 2 bases, J lost 0 bases, and 10 bases lay in between. Researchers report immunoSEQ v3.0 was run at survey level. Some clones are missing from TCRdb's copy, which holds only in-frame ones; the method was immunoSEQ multiplex PCR. In the table there are around 25,000 clones, around 82% of which are singletons. The sample belongs to a study of long-term antiretroviral therapy in people with HIV. Across the whole study: The oldest specimens predate the 2015 immediate-ART recommendation by about a decade.

The clonotype comes from a man younger than 35 with HIV. The gene calls are TRBV4-2 and TRBJ1-1; D is ambiguous. The sequenced sample was unsorted PBMCs, obtained 3 years after starting antiretroviral therapy. The CDR3 coding sequence is TGTGCCAGCAGCCAATCCCAGCATATGAACACTGAAGCTTTCTTT. Its protein product is CASSQSQHMNTEAFF.